The 18 T cell receptor beta chains given below trace back to one sample, sequenced in a study of control samples from healthy donors and cancer patients (TCRdb year 2020). The method behind the library was the immunoSEQ multiplex PCR assay. Imported from immuneACCESS, the table was reduced by TCRdb to in-frame sequences with V and J called. These copies leave out some clones; in studies compared against another copy, an unresolved V gene accounts for under half, and the cause of the remainder is not known. Counted in this sample were 150,000 to 170,000 clones; roughly 94% of them appeared once. The ten largest clones add up to around 6.2% of the sample. The specimen was blood. These receptors came from a man in his forties or fifties in good health.

CDR3 bases: TGTGCCAGCAGTTTATCATTGGGGAAAGGCGAAAAACTGTTTTTT. It yields the protein CASSLSLGKGEKLFF. The chain links TRBV27 to TRBJ1-4; D not certain. The V gene lost 0 bases and the J gene lost 8 bases, with 13 bases spanning the gap. The CDR3 runs to 15 residues. Germline V gives CDR1 MNHEY, CDR2 SMNVEV (reference sequence).

This CDR3 is CASSTGSTEAFF. The DNA for the CDR3 is TGCGCCAGCAGTACGGGGAGCACTGAAGCTTTCTTT. The chain carries TRBV5-1 and TRBJ1-1, with D hard to call. This CDR3 is built from 12 residues. The ends were cut back, 5 bases at V and 4 bases at J, with 9 bases in the middle. Germline CDR1 SGHRS, CDR2 YFSETQ.

The chain joins TRBV5-6 to TRBJ1-1, with D uncertain. Germline CDR1 is SGHDT and CDR2 is YYEEEE. The CDR3 runs to 15 residues. V lost 0 bases, J lost 6 bases, and 15 bases lay in between. CDR3 sequence: CASSLASTRGAEAFF. The CDR3 coding sequence is TGTGCCAGCAGCTTGGCATCTACCCGAGGTGCTGAAGCTTTCTTT.

V is TRBV10-3 and J is TRBJ2-7; D possibly corresponds to TRBD1 (6 bases). The V end lost 8 bases, the J end lost 1 base, and 12 bases lay between the germline ends. The germline CDR1 and CDR2 sequences are ENHRY and SYGVKD. The CDR3 has 13 residues. This CDR3 reads CAIEGQGSYEQYF. For the CDR3, the DNA is TGTGCCATCGAAGGGCAGGGGTCCTACGAGCAGTACTTC.

The rearrangement links TRBV29-1 to TRBJ1-4; D remains unclear. The V gene lost 5 bases and the J gene lost 3 bases, with 10 bases spanning the gap. Germline V gene data show CDR1 as SQVTM and CDR2 as ANQGSEA. The CDR3 sequence is 13 residues long. CDR3 loop: CSVRGIPNEKLFF. The CDR3 bases are TGCAGCGTTCGAGGGATACCTAATGAAAAACTGTTTTTT.

The sample holds one count of this clone. This chain links TRBV19 with TRBJ1-1, with D perhaps matching TRBD1 (5 bases). The V gene lost 7 bases and the J gene lost 1 base, with 7 bases spanning the gap. This CDR3 has 12 amino acids. Germline-derived CDR1 and CDR2 are LNHDA and SQIVND (reference sequence). Here the CDR3 reads CASIQGNTEAFF. CDR3 coding DNA: TGTGCCAGTATCCAGGGGAACACTGAAGCTTTCTTT.

This chain joins TRBV24-1 and TRBJ1-2; 7 bases line up with TRBD1. The trim removed 5 bases at V and 5 bases at J, leaving 4 bases unmatched. In germline, CDR1 is KGHDR, CDR2 SFDVKD. The CDR3 contains 13 residues. For the CDR3, the DNA is TGTGCCACCAGTGGGGGACAGAGATATGGCTACACCTTC. Amino acids: CATSGGQRYGYTF.

This clone was observed a few times. The chain employs TRBV27 and TRBJ1-4, with no clear D. V lost 6 bases and J 8 bases, leaving 19 bases between the germline ends. Per germline, CDR1 MNHEY and CDR2 SMNVEV (reference sequence). This CDR3 contains 15 residues. DNA of the CDR3: TGTGCCAGCAGCCCATACGAGGGAAGTAAGGAAAAACTGTTTTTT. Protein sequence: CASSPYEGSKEKLFF. Looking up the rest from reference TRBV27 and TRBJ1-4 gives the full variable domain: EAQVTQNPRYLITVTGKKLTVTCSQNMNHEYMSWYRQDPGLGLRQIYYSMNVEVTDKGDVPEGYKVSRKEKRNFPLILESPSPNQTSLYFCASSPYEGSKEKLFFGSGTQLSVL.

The chain recombines TRBV4-1 with TRBJ2-5; 8 nucleotides line up with TRBD1. The CDR3 is made up of 15 amino acids. V lost 1 base, J lost 2 bases, and 3 bases stayed unmatched. CDR1 and CDR2 (germline): MGHRA, YSYEKL. CDR3 sequence reads: CASSQVRTGQETQYF. CDR3 nucleotides: TGCGCCAGCAGCCAAGTGAGGACAGGGCAAGAGACCCAGTACTTC.

This chain connects TRBV7-6 to TRBJ1-1; D not certain. CDR1 is SGHVS and CDR2 is FNYEAQ in the germline V gene. The CDR3 extends over 13 amino acids. The V and J ends lost 1 base and 1 base respectively, with 4 bases between them. CDR3 sequence (DNA): TGTGCCAGCAGCTTAGAAGAGAACACTGAAGCTTTCTTT. It yields the protein CASSLEENTEAFF.

This clone has just one count. The chain carries TRBV4-3 and TRBJ2-7; 9 nucleotides align to TRBD1. J lost 5 bases, V lost 4 bases, and 9 bases had no gene match. Germline CDR1 LGHNA, CDR2 YSLEER. The CDR3 consists of 15 residues. The CDR3 DNA follows: TGCGCCAGCAGCCCCGGACAGGGGAGGCATGACGAGCAGTACTTC. Translated, it gives CASSPGQGRHDEQYF.

The J gene is TRBJ1-3, the V gene TRBV7-3; D uncertain. The CDR3 is 13 residues long. CDR1 and CDR2 from the germline V gene are SGHTA and FQGTGA. The V gene lost 5 bases and the J gene lost 2 bases, with 7 bases spanning the gap. Written as DNA, the CDR3 is TGTGCCAGCAGCGATGGAACTGGAAACACCATATATTTT. Amino acids: CASSDGTGNTIYF.

The CDR3 loop reads CASSLGNTIYF. DNA of the CDR3: TGTGCCAGCAGCTTAGGAAACACCATATATTTT. The chain has TRBV7-3 and TRBJ1-3; D remains ambiguous. V lost 2 bases, J lost 4 bases, and 0 bases lay in between. The CDR3 loop spans 11 amino acids. CDR1 and CDR2 from the germline V gene are SGHTA and FQGTGA.

The gene calls are TRBV27 and TRBJ1-1, with D unresolved. Germline V gene lookup returns CDR1 MNHEY and CDR2 SMNVEV (reference sequence). This CDR3 comprises 13 residues. V lost 0 bases and J lost 10, with 12 bases in between. The CDR3 loop reads CASSLSGPIGAFF. DNA of the CDR3: TGTGCCAGCAGTTTATCGGGCCCGATTGGAGCTTTCTTT.

A single count supports this clone. The chain joins TRBV27 to TRBJ2-7, with TRBD2 matching over 7 bases. The CDR3 sequence is 14 residues long. Unmatched junction bases numbered 7, after V lost 5 bases and J lost 3 bases. Germline assignment: CDR1 MNHEY and CDR2 SMNVEV (reference sequence). CDR3 protein: CASSHGTGGYEQYF. The CDR3 region has the DNA TGTGCCAGCAGTCACGGGACGGGAGGCTACGAGCAGTACTTC.

This chain links TRBV5-1 with TRBJ1-1; D might be TRBD1 (5 bases). The CDR3 length is 14 residues. Trimming shortened V by 1 base and J by 5 bases, and 12 bases separated the two germline ends. Germline V gives CDR1 SGHRS, CDR2 YFSETQ. The CDR3 spells CASSLNAGWTEAFF. The CDR3 coding sequence is TGCGCCAGCAGCTTGAATGCAGGGTGGACTGAAGCTTTCTTT.

The rearrangement uses TRBV28 and TRBJ2-3, with 13 bases that match TRBD2. The germline V gene encodes CDR1 MDHEN and CDR2 SYDVKM. The CDR3 contains 19 residues. Trimming took 3 bases from V and 0 from J; bases not matched to a gene: 9. The chain's CDR3 is CASSLPRLAGGLSTDTQYF. The CDR3 DNA is TGTGCCAGCAGTTTGCCCCGACTAGCGGGGGGCCTAAGCACAGATACGCAGTATTTT.

This sequence joins TRBV5-4 and TRBJ2-7; 10 nucleotides line up with TRBD1. After removal of 0 bases from V and 2 bases from J, the junction contained 2 bases not matched to a gene. Germline V gene lookup returns CDR1 SGHNT and CDR2 YYREEE (reference sequence). The CDR3 runs to 15 residues. The CDR3 bases are TGTGCCAGCAGCTTGGGGGACAGGGGCCCCTACGAGCAGTACTTC. This sequence encodes CASSLGDRGPYEQYF.